This T cell receptor (beta chain) emerged from a study of blood T cell repertoires in COVID-19. On the study more broadly: Researchers got acute and convalescent COVID-19 samples from the United States, Italy and Spain.

The CDR3 is 11 amino acids. Between the trimmed V and J ends, which lost 4 bases and 7 bases, there was a span of 8 bases. CDR1 and CDR2 from the germline V gene are LGHNT and FRNRAP. Original handling: Cell counts per sample came from amplifying reference gene primers. The method was immunoSEQ multiplex PCR; TCRdb's version includes in-frame clones alone and lacks a portion of them. That table is the source of V, J and clone size, and D and trimming were worked out from the DNA. The top ten hold roughly 6.7% of the sample, which has some 220,000 clones, 80% seen once. The rearrangement links TRBV12-5 to TRBJ2-7, with D tentatively TRBD2 (5 bases). The TCR was taken from a woman aged 70-85 years with acute or convalescent COVID-19. The specimen was peripheral blood. CDR3: CASGSGGEQYF. As DNA, the CDR3 is TGTGCTAGTGGTTCGGGCGGGGAGCAGTACTTC.